This entry describes one T cell receptor (beta chain). This receptor's antigen is unknown. The sample holds no much larger clone one base away, and base qualities are not on file. These data are taken from a study of identifying expanded T cells in peripheral blood (dated by TCRdb to about 2019). At the level of the whole study: Four technical replicates, made by sequencing separate aliquots from the same pool of genomic DNA, were compared pairwise.

During the collection period, no infections or other immune events were recorded for the healthy donors. To calibrate time-dependent variance in a beta-binomial model of T-cell clone differential abundance, blood repertoires from healthy donors were used as a training cohort. The training cohort included approximately 10 healthy donors, of whom 3 were female and 7 were male. Donor ages ranged from 29 to 64 years, with an average of roughly 40 years. Whole blood, obtained from a commercial supplier, was collected from each healthy donor at three time points spaced approximately two weeks apart. Genomic DNA was extracted from unsorted whole blood for immunosequencing. Here is what the overall study found, with its caveats: In all healthy donors, the variance in clone template counts between samples taken 2 to 3 weeks apart rose significantly as total template count increased. Around 1.2 differentially abundant clones were flagged by the binomial model between technical replicates, whereas about 15 and 19 were flagged over approximately two weeks and four weeks, respectively. Across all healthy-donor time intervals, the beta-binomial model significantly lowered both the number of clones called differentially abundant and the false-positive rate. The authors expected that over much longer intervals, such as months to years, biological variance in healthy repertoires might increase even further.

TCRbeta CDR3 regions were profiled with the immunoSEQ Assay using bias-controlled multiplex PCR amplification of genomic DNA. In the original analysis: The absolute abundance of each unique TCRbeta CDR3 region was quantified after sequences were collapsed and filtered. Differential abundance was tested with two models: a binomial (Fisher-equivalent) model and a beta-binomial model that adds time-dependent variance fitted from healthy donors. Clones with fewer than 5 combined templates were removed, and a clone was called differentially abundant if the clone's Benjamini-Hochberg FDR was below 0.01. In the beta-binomial model, variance was expressed as a function of the total template count across the two samples, in the form v = (b*log(k)+a)^2. Not all clones reach the TCRdb copy of this immuneACCESS table, which keeps in-frame sequences only. Checked studies attribute under half of the gap to unresolved V genes and leave the rest unexplained. From that table come the V and J calls and clone size; the DNA was used to work out D and trimming. Here the sample has about 74,000 clones; 84% occur a single time. About 20% of the sample rests with the top ten.

This receptor was obtained from a person aged 18 to 75 in good health. Sequencing was performed on blood.

The CDR3 protein: CASSVESAGAKNIQYF. In nucleotide form, the sequence is TGTGCCAGCAGCGTAGAAAGCGCGGGAGCCAAAAACATTCAGTACTTC. The rearrangement combines TRBV9 with TRBJ2-4; TRBD2 is a possible D gene, resting on 5 matching bases. The CDR3 sequence holds 16 residues, the cysteine and phenylalanine included. The sequence is cut down to CDR3 DNA, 48 bases in frame from base 1. Taken from the germline V gene, the CDR1 and CDR2 loops are SGDLS and YYNGEE. V drops 0 bases and J drops 0 bases, leaving 10 bases in between.